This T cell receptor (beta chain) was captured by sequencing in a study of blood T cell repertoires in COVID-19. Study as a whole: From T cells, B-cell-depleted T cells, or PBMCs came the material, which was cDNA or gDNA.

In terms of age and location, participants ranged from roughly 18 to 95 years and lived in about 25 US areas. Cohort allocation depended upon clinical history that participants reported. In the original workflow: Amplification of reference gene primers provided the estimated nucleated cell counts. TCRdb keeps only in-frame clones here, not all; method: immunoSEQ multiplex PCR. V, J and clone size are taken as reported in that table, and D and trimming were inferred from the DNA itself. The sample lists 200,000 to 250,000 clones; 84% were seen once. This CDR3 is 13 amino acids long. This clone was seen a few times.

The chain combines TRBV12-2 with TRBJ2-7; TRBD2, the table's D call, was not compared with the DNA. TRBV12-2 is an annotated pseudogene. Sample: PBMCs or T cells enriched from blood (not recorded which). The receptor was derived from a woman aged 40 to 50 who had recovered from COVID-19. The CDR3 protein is CASRDTSGYEQYV. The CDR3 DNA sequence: TGTGCAAGTCGCGATACTAGCGGCTACGAGCAGTACGTC.